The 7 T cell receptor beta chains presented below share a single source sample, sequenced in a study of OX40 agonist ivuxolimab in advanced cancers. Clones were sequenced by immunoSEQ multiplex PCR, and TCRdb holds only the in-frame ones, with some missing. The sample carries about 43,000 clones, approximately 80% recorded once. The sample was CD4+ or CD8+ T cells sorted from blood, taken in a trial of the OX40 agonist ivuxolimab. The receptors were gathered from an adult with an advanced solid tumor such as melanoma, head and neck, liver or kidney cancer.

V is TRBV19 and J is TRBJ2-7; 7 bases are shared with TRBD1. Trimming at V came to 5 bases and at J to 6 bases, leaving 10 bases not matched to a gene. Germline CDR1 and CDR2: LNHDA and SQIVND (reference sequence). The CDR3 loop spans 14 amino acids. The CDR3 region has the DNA TGTGCCAGTAGTCGAGGACAGGATGGGGGCGAGCAGTACTTC. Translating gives CASSRGQDGGEQYF.

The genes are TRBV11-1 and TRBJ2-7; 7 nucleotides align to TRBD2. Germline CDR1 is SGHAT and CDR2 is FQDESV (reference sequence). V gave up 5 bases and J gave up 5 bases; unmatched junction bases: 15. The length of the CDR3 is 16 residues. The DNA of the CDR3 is TGTGCCAGCAGCCCCCTTCCGGCGGGAGTTCCCAACGAGCAGTACTTC. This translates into CASSPLPAGVPNEQYF. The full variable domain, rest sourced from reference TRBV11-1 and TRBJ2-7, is EAEVAQSPRYKITEKSQAVAFWCDPISGHATLYWYRQILGQGPELLVQFQDESVVDDSQLPKDRFSAERLKGVDSTLKIQPAELGDSAMYLCASSPLPAGVPNEQYFGPGTRLTVT.

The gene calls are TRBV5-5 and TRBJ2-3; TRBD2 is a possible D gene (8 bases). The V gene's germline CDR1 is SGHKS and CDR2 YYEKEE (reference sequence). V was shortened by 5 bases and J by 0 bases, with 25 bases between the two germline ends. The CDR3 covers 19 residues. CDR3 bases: TGTGCCAGCAGGCCCTTAGCGGGACAGTCCCGTCCTAGCACAGATACGCAGTATTTT. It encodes CASRPLAGQSRPSTDTQYF.

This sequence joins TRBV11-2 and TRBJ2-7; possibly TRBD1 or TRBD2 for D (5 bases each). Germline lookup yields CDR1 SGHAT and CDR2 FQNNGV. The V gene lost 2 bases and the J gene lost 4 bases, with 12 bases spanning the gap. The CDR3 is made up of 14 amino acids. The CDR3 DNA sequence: TGTGCCAGCAGCTTATCAGGGACCCGATACGAGCAGTACTTC. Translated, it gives CASSLSGTRYEQYF. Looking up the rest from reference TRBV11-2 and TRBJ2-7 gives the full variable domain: EAGVAQSPRYKIIEKRQSVAFWCNPISGHATLYWYQQILGQGPKLLIQFQNNGVVDDSQLPKDRFSAERLKGVDSTLKIQPAKLEDSAVYLCASSLSGTRYEQYFGPGTRLTVT.

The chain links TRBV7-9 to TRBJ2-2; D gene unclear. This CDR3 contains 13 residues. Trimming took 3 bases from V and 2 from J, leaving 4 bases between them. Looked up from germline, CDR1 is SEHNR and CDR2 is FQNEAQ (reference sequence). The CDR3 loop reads CASSFRNTGELFF. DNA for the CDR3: TGTGCCAGCAGCTTCAGAAACACCGGGGAGCTGTTTTTT. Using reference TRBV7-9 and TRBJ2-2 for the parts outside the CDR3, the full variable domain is DTGVSQNPRHKITKRGQNVTFRCDPISEHNRLYWYRQTLGQGPEFLTYFQNEAQLEKSRLLSDRFSAERPKGSFSTLEIQRTEQGDSAMYLCASSFRNTGELFFGEGSRLTVL.

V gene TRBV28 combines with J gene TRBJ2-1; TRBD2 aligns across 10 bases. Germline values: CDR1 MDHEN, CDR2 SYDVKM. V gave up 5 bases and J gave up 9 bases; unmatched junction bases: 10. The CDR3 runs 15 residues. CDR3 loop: CASSPVGLANSEQFF. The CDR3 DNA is TGTGCCAGCAGTCCTGTGGGACTAGCGAACTCTGAGCAGTTCTTC.

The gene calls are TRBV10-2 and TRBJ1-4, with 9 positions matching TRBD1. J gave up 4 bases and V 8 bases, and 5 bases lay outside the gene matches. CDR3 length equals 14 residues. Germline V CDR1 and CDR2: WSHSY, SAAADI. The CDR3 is CASEGGQGNEKLFF. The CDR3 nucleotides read TGCGCCAGCGAAGGGGGACAGGGTAATGAAAAACTGTTTTTT.